This T cell receptor (beta chain) emerged from a study of T cell repertoires in cytomegalovirus infection. A single record per CDR3 protein comes from TCRdb applying MiXCR to the reads. Here the sample spans nearly 650,000 distinct CDR3 sequences, 20% to 25% being singletons. This CDR3 comprises 14 residues. Germline V gene lookup returns CDR1 SEHNR and CDR2 FQNEAQ (reference sequence). Trimming stripped 5 bases from V and 1 base from J, with 12 bases between. This sequence was found in a human donor in good health (CMV status not recorded). Some clones in this sample may be carry-over from other donors' samples. The rearrangement uses TRBV7-9 and TRBJ2-7; D not certain. Sequencing input: CD8+ T cells from PBMCs. DNA of the CDR3: TGTGCCAGCAGCCGCCAAGGGCCGTCCTACGAGCAGTACGTC. Protein sequence: CASSRQGPSYEQYV.